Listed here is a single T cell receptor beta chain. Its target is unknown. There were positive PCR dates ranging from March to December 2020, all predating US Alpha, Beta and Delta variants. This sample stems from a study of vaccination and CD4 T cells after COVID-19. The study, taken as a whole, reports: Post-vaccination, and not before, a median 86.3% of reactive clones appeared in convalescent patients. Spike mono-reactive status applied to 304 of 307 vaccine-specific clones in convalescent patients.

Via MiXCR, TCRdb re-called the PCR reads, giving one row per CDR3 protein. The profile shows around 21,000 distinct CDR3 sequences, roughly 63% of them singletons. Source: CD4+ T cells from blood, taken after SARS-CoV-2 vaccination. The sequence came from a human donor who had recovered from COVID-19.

CDR3 DNA sequence: TGTGCCAGCAGCCATCAGGGTTGGTTAGCAACTAATGAAAAACTGTTTTTT. Protein product: CASSHQGWLATNEKLFF. The J gene is TRBJ1-4, the V gene TRBV7-4, with D perhaps matching TRBD1 (5 bases). Deletions cut 5 bases from V and 0 bases from J, with 16 bases between. CDR1 is SGHVT, CDR2 SQSDAQ, per germline. The CDR3 is 17 amino acids.